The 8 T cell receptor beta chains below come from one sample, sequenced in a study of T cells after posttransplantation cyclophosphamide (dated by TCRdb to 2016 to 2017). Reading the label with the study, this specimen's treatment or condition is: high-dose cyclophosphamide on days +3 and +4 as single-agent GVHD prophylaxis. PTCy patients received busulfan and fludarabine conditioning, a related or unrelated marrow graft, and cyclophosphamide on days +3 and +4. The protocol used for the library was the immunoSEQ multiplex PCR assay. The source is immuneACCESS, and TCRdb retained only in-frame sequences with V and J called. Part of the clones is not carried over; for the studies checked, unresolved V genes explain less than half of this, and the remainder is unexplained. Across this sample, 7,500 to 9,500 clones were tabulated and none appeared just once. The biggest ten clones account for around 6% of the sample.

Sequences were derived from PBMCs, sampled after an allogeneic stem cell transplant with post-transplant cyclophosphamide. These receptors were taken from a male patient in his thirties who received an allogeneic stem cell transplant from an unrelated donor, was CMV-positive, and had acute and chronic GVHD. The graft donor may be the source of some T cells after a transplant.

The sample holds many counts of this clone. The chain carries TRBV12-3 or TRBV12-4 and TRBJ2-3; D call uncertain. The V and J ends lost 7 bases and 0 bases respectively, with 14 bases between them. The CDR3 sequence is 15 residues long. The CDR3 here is CASTPFTSSTDTQYF. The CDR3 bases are TGTGCCAGCACCCCGTTCACATCTAGCACAGATACGCAGTATTTT.

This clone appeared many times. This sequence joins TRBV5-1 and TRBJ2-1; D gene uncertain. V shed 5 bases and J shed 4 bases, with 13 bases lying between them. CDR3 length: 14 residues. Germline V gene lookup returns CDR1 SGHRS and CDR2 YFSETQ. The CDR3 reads CASSQIVGYNEQFF. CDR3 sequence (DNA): TGCGCCAGCAGTCAAATCGTCGGGTACAATGAGCAGTTCTTC.

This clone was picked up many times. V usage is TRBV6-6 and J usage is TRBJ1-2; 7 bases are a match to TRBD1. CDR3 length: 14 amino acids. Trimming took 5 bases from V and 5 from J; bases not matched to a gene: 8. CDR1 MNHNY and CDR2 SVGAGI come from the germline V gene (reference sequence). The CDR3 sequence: CASSQPGQAYGYTF. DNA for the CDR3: TGTGCCAGCAGTCAACCCGGACAGGCGTATGGCTACACCTTC.

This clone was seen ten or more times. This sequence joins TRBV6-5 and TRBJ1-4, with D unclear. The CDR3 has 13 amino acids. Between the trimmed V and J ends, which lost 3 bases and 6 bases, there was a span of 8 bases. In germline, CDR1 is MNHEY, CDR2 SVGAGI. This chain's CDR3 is CASSYKGDEKLFF. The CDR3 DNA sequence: TGTGCCAGCAGTTATAAGGGTGATGAAAAACTGTTTTTT.

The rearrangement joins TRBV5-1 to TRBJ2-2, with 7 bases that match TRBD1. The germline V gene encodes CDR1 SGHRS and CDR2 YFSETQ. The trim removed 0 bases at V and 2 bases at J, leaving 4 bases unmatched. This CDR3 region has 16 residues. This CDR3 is CASSLAGTDNTGELFF. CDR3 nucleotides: TGCGCCAGCAGCTTGGCCGGGACAGATAACACCGGGGAGCTGTTTTTT.

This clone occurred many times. The CDR3 is CASSFSGVAYNEQFF. Written as DNA, the CDR3 is TGTGCCAGCAGCTTTTCGGGGGTCGCCTACAATGAGCAGTTCTTC. The chain couples TRBV7-2 to TRBJ2-1; D perhaps matches TRBD2 (6 bases). The CDR3 has 15 amino acids. Trimming left V 3 bases short and J 2 bases short, with 11 bases between. Germline CDR1 reads SGHTA; CDR2 reads FQGNSA.

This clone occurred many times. DNA of the CDR3: TGCGCCAGCAGCCAAGGTTTGAGGACACCGAACACTGAAGCTTTCTTT. Amino acids: CASSQGLRTPNTEAFF. This sequence joins TRBV4-3 and TRBJ1-1; D is perhaps TRBD1 (5 bases). The germline V and J ends were trimmed by 1 base and 1 base, with 13 bases remaining between them. Germline CDR1 reads LGHNA; CDR2 reads YSLEER. The length of the CDR3 is 16 residues.

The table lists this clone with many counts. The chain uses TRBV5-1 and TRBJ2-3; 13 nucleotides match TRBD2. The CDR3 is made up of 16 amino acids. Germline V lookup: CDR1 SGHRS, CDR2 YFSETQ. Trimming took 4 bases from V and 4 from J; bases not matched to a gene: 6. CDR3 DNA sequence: TGCGCCAGCAGCGTCCGGACTAGCGGGAGCGCAGATACGCAGTATTTT. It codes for CASSVRTSGSADTQYF. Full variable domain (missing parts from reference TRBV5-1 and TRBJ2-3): KAGVTQTPRYLIKTRGQQVTLSCSPISGHRSVSWYQQTPGQGLQFLFEYFSETQRNKGNFPGRFSGRQFSNSRSEMNVSTLELGDSALYLCASSVRTSGSADTQYFGPGTRLTVL.